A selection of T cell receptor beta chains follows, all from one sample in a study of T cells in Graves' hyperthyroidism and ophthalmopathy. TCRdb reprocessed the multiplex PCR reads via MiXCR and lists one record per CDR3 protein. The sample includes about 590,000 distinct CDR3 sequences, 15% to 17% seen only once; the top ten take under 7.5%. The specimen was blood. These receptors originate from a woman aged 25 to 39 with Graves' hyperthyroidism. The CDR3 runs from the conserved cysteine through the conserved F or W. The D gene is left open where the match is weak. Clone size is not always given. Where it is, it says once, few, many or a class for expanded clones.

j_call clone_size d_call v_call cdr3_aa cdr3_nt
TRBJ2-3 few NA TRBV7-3 CASSLSGSGYTQYF TGTGCCAGCAGCTTATCCGGGAGCGGGTATACGCAGTATTTT
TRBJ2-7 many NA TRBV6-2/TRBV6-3 CASSYQMYYEQYF TGTGCCAGCAGTTACCAAATGTATTACGAGCAGTACTTC
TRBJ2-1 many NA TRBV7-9 CASSLLGVALNNEQFF TGTGCCAGCAGCTTATTGGGGGTCGCGCTGAACAATGAGCAGTTCTTC
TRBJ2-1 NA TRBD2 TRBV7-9 CASSLGGIGREGPRNEQFF TGTGCCAGCAGCTTAGGAGGTATTGGGCGGGAGGGCCCTCGGAATGAGCAGTTCTTC
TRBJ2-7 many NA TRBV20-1 CSAKAWGPAYEQYF TGCAGTGCCAAGGCATGGGGGCCCGCCTACGAGCAGTACTTC
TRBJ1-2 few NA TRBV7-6 CASSFLRSGEIVGYGYTF TGTGCCAGCAGCTTCCTCCGGTCAGGGGAGATCGTGGGTTATGGCTACACCTTC
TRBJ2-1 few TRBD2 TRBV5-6 CASSLVWLAGYNEQFF TGTGCCAGCAGCTTGGTTTGGCTAGCGGGCTACAATGAGCAGTTCTTC
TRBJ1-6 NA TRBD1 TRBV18 CASSPQGADSPLHF TGTGCCAGCTCACCGCAGGGGGCTGATTCACCCCTCCACTTT
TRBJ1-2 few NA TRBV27 CASSSNSGVHYGYTF TGTGCCAGCAGTTCCAACTCAGGCGTTCACTATGGCTACACCTTC
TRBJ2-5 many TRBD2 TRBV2 CASSEVRGEETQYF TGTGCCAGCAGTGAGGTTCGGGGGGAAGAGACCCAGTACTTC
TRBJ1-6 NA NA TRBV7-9 CASSSPGSNSPLHF TGTGCCAGCAGCTCCCCGGGGAGTAATTCACCCCTCCACTTT
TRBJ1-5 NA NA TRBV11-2 CASSLHTANQPQHF TGTGCCAGCAGCTTACATACAGCAAATCAGCCCCAGCATTTT
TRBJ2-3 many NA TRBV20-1 CSAILADTQYF TGCAGTGCTATCCTCGCAGATACGCAGTATTTT
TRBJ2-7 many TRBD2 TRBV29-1 CSVEWREGSYEQYF TGCAGCGTTGAGTGGCGGGAGGGCTCCTACGAGCAGTACTTC
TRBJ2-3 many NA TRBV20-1 CSAALGHTDTQYF TGCAGTGCTGCCCTTGGCCACACAGATACGCAGTATTTT
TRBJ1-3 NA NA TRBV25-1 CASSEGLGNTIYF TGTGCCAGCAGTGAGGGCCTTGGAAACACCATATATTTT
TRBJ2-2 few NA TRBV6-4 CASSDSLDGPGELFF TGTGCCAGCAGTGACTCGCTTGATGGGCCCGGGGAGCTGTTTTTT
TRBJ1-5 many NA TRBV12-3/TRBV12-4 CASSLDDGLENQPQHF TGTGCCAGCAGTTTGGACGACGGGCTGGAGAATCAGCCCCAGCATTTT
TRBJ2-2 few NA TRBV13 CASSQPQGSNTGELFF TGTGCCAGCAGCCAACCCCAGGGATCGAACACCGGGGAGCTGTTTTTT
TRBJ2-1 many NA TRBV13 CASSYRTGDNEQFF TGTGCCAGCAGCTATCGGACGGGAGACAATGAGCAGTTCTTC
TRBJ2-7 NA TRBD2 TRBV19 CASSIATGRAREQYF TGTGCCAGTAGTATAGCCACCGGGAGGGCCAGAGAGCAGTACTTC
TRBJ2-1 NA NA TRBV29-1 CSVPRGGAWSYNEQFF TGCAGCGTTCCGCGCGGGGGCGCTTGGTCCTACAATGAGCAGTTCTTC
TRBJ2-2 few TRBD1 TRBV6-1 CASRRDRGAGELFF TGTGCCAGCAGAAGGGACAGGGGGGCCGGGGAGCTGTTTTTT
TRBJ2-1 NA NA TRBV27 CAGVGTYNEQFF TGTGCCGGCGTAGGTACCTACAATGAGCAGTTCTTC
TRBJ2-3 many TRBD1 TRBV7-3 CASRLTGGATDTQYF TGTGCCAGCAGACTTACAGGGGGCGCGACAGATACGCAGTATTTT
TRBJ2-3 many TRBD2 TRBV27 CASRPPGLARDTQYF TGTGCCAGCAGACCTCCGGGACTAGCGAGGGATACGCAGTATTTT
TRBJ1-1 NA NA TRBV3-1 CASSQDRQGNTEAFF TGTGCCAGCAGCCAAGATCGGCAGGGGAACACTGAAGCTTTCTTT
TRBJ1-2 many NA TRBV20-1 CSASPQGGGYTF TGCAGTGCTAGTCCACAGGGAGGCGGCTACACCTTC
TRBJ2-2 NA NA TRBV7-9 CASRNGQNFGELFF TGTGCCAGCAGAAACGGACAGAACTTCGGGGAGCTGTTTTTT
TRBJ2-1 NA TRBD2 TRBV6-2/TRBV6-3 CASRRPMGTGPMIAGGFEQFF TGTGCCAGCAGACGACCCATGGGCACTGGGCCCATGATAGCGGGAGGCTTTGAGCAGTTCTTC
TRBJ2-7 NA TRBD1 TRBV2 CASRGQTNSYEQYF TGTGCCAGCCGGGGACAGACCAACTCCTACGAGCAGTACTTC
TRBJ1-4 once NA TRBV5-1 CASSPMTDGGEKLFF TGCGCCAGCAGCCCCATGACGGACGGGGGTGAAAAACTGTTTTTT
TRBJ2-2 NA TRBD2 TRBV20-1 CSAIAGPNTGELFF TGCAGTGCGATAGCGGGGCCGAACACCGGGGAGCTGTTTTTT
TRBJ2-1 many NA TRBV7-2 CASSLFGYSGDPSYNEQFF TGTGCCAGCAGCTTATTCGGGTATTCGGGGGACCCCTCCTACAATGAGCAGTTCTTC
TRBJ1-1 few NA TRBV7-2 CASSRQLGNTEAFF TGTGCCAGCAGCCGCCAACTTGGGAACACTGAAGCTTTCTTT
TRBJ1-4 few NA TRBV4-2 CASSQSLTARRTNEKLFF TGTGCCAGCAGCCAATCCCTAACGGCTCGCCGAACTAATGAAAAACTGTTTTTT
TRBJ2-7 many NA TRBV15 CATSRDLKAEQYF TGTGCCACCAGCAGAGATCTCAAGGCCGAGCAGTACTTC